The next 19 T cell receptor beta chains were all read from a single sample in a study of blood T cell repertoires in COVID-19. Clones were sequenced by immunoSEQ multiplex PCR, and TCRdb holds only the in-frame ones, with some missing. The sample has under 150,000 clones; approximately 87% are singletons. Input material: PBMCs or T cells enriched from blood (not recorded which). These receptors all stem from a middle-aged man in a cohort exposed to, infected with or recovered from COVID-19 (not recorded which).

This clone was counted a few times. The chain recombines TRBV28 with TRBJ1-5; no firm D call. CDR1 is MDHEN, CDR2 SYDVKM, per germline. V lost 6 bases, J lost 1 base, and 16 bases lay in between. This CDR3 contains 16 residues. The CDR3 spells CASSPSSVGSNQPQHF. CDR3 bases: TGTGCCAGCAGCCCAAGTAGCGTAGGGAGCAATCAGCCCCAGCATTTT.

The chain recombines TRBV18 with TRBJ1-5; the match to TRBD1 covers 7 bases. The CDR3 runs to 16 residues. Per the germline V gene, CDR1 is KGHSH and CDR2 is LQKENI. V gave up 4 bases and J gave up 1 base; unmatched junction bases: 7. The CDR3 DNA is TGTGCCAGCTCACGATCGACAGGGACCAGCAATCAGCCCCAGCATTTT. Translation gives CASSRSTGTSNQPQHF. The whole variable domain, remainder taken from reference TRBV18 and TRBJ1-5, is NAGVMQNPRHLVRRRGQEARLRCSPMKGHSHVYWYRQLPEEGLKFMVYLQKENIIDESGMPKERFSAEFPKEGPSILRIQQVVRGDSAAYFCASSRSTGTSNQPQHFGDGTRLSIL.

This chain links TRBV27 with TRBJ2-1; 11 bases are shared with TRBD2. CDR1 is MNHEY and CDR2 is SMNVEV in the germline V gene (reference sequence). The ends lost 5 bases at V and 9 bases at J; junction bases unmatched: 9. This CDR3 region has 15 residues. The CDR3 protein is CASSQLAGVSGEQFF. CDR3 nucleotides: TGTGCCAGCAGTCAACTAGCGGGAGTTAGTGGTGAGCAGTTCTTC.

This clone was seen just once. The genes are TRBV11-2 and TRBJ2-5, with TRBD1 matching over 8 bases. V shed 4 bases and J 4 bases; nucleotides not matched to a gene: 8. The germline V gene encodes CDR1 SGHAT and CDR2 FQNNGV. This CDR3 is 15 amino acids long. The CDR3 DNA follows: TGTGCCAGCAGCTCACCCGGCAGGGGGCGAGAGACCCAGTACTTC. Translated: CASSSPGRGRETQYF.

This clone has only a few counts. The chain links TRBV12-5 to TRBJ1-2; a possible D gene is TRBD1 (6 bases). The CDR3 has 12 residues. Trimming shortened V by 7 bases and J by 4 bases, and 10 bases separated the two germline ends. The germline gives CDR1 LGHNT, CDR2 FRNRAP. The DNA of the CDR3 is TGTGCTAGTGCCTTAGGGGGCTATGGCTACACCTTC. Amino acids: CASALGGYGYTF.

The genes are TRBV6-5 and TRBJ2-7; 11 nucleotides line up with TRBD1. The CDR3 contains 15 residues. CDR1 is MNHEY, CDR2 SVGAGI, per germline. Trimming at V came to 6 bases and at J to 1 base, leaving 5 bases not matched to a gene. The CDR3 reads CASSSGTGGSYEQYF. CDR3 sequence (DNA): TGTGCCAGCAGCTCCGGGACAGGGGGATCCTACGAGCAGTACTTC.

The chain carries TRBV10-3 and TRBJ1-1; 8 nucleotides match TRBD1. CDR1 ENHRY and CDR2 SYGVKD come from the germline V gene. This CDR3 is 15 amino acids long. J lost 7 bases, V lost 2 bases, and 9 bases had no gene match. Here the CDR3 DNA reads TGTGCCATCAGTGAGCCGCTACAGGGGGAGAATGAAGCTTTCTTT. This sequence encodes CAISEPLQGENEAFF.

The chain couples TRBV29-1 to TRBJ2-5; 7 nucleotides match TRBD2. The CDR3 is 13 residues long. Per germline, CDR1 SQVTM and CDR2 ANQGSEA. The CDR3 DNA follows: TGCAGTGCCTACTGGCGGGGGTCGGAGACCCAGTACTTC. It translates to CSAYWRGSETQYF.

The J gene is TRBJ1-1, the V gene TRBV7-9; 7 positions match TRBD1. Germline V CDR1 and CDR2: SEHNR, FQNEAQ (reference sequence). The junction had 3 bases not matched to a gene; V was cut back by 5 bases and J by 3 bases. The CDR3 consists of 13 residues. DNA for the CDR3: TGTGCCAGCAGCCTACAGGGGTACACTGAAGCTTTCTTT. This codes for CASSLQGYTEAFF.

The chain recombines TRBV28 with TRBJ2-5; D is perhaps TRBD2 (5 bases). V lost 6 bases and J 5 bases, leaving 13 bases between the germline ends. The CDR3 extends over 13 amino acids. Per germline, CDR1 MDHEN and CDR2 SYDVKM. In DNA, the CDR3 is TGTGCCAGCAGCCTAGCAACTCCGGAGACCCAGTACTTC. Amino acid sequence: CASSLATPETQYF.

The V and J genes are TRBV5-1 and TRBJ2-7, with TRBD2 matching over 8 bases. J gave up 7 bases and V 1 base, and 13 bases lay outside the gene matches. There are 16 residues in the CDR3. CDR1 and CDR2 from the germline V gene are SGHRS and YFSETQ. DNA for the CDR3: TGCGCCAGCAGCTTGACTCGTGGGACGGTAGCGGGGGAGCAGTACTTC. Its protein is CASSLTRGTVAGEQYF.

This clone was picked up one time. This sequence joins TRBV7-9 and TRBJ2-5; 9 bases line up with TRBD2. CDR1 and CDR2 from the germline V gene are SEHNR and FQNEAQ (reference sequence). J was trimmed by 5 bases and V by 5 bases; bases with no gene match: 12. The CDR3 length is 16 residues. Written as DNA, the CDR3 is TGTGCCAGCAGCCCCCGGCGGGGGGGAAGTTGGGAGACCCAGTACTTC. Residues: CASSPRRGGSWETQYF.

The chain links TRBV28 to TRBJ2-2; D not certain. The CDR3 is made up of 14 amino acids. The germline V gene has CDR1 MDHEN and CDR2 SYDVKM. V lost 3 bases to trimming and J lost 5 bases, with 10 bases between them. The CDR3 region has the DNA TGTGCCAGCAGTTTTAACAGTAATACCGGGGAGCTGTTTTTT. This translates into CASSFNSNTGELFF.

This chain uses TRBV7-9 with TRBJ2-1, with 9 nucleotides matching TRBD1. Trimming at V came to 8 bases and at J to 5 bases, leaving 10 bases not matched to a gene. CDR1 is SEHNR, CDR2 FQNEAQ, per germline (reference sequence). This CDR3 is built from 15 residues. CDR3 amino acids: CASSKTGGRDNEQFF. The CDR3 DNA reads as TGTGCCAGCTCCAAAACAGGGGGCAGGGACAATGAGCAGTTCTTC.

This chain links TRBV9 with TRBJ2-1; D remains ambiguous. The CDR3 length is 12 residues. Germline values: CDR1 SGDLS, CDR2 YYNGEE. V lost 5 bases and J lost 6, with 9 bases in between. Here the CDR3 DNA reads TGTGCCAGCAGTCCCTCCGGCAATGAGCAGTTCTTC. Amino acids: CASSPSGNEQFF.

The rearrangement joins TRBV28 to TRBJ1-5; D unresolved. V was pared by 3 bases and J by 3 bases, with 21 bases between. Looked up from germline, CDR1 is MDHEN and CDR2 is SYDVKM. The CDR3 spans 18 residues. The CDR3, as DNA: TGTGCCAGCAGTTTTTCCCGGCTTGGGCCGACGCTCAATCAGCCCCAGCATTTT. Translating it yields CASSFSRLGPTLNQPQHF.

The chain has TRBV27 and TRBJ1-2; a weak D match, TRBD1 (5 bases). Germline V gene data show CDR1 as MNHEY and CDR2 as SMNVEV (reference sequence). The CDR3 sequence is 16 residues long. Trimming stripped 2 bases from V and 5 bases from J, with 18 bases between. The CDR3 reads CASSLAGPGGTYGYTF. CDR3 in DNA: TGTGCCAGCAGTTTAGCGGGCCCGGGGGGGACGTATGGCTACACCTTC.

The chain couples TRBV9 to TRBJ2-7; 11 bases are a match to TRBD2. Per the germline V gene, CDR1 is SGDLS and CDR2 is YYNGEE. The CDR3 consists of 15 residues. V shed 0 bases and J 4 bases; nucleotides not matched to a gene: 3. Here the CDR3 reads CASSVDPSGGYEQYF. CDR3 in DNA: TGTGCCAGCAGCGTAGATCCTAGCGGGGGGTACGAGCAGTACTTC.

The V call is TRBV29-1, the J call TRBJ2-7; D possibly corresponds to TRBD1 (9 bases). Germline values: CDR1 SQVTM, CDR2 ANQGSEA. V lost 6 bases to trimming and J lost 7 bases, with 19 bases between them. The CDR3 spans 13 residues. This CDR3 is CSVTGGLGREQYF. The CDR3 DNA reads as TGCAGCGTGACAGGGGGACTAGGGAGAGAGCAGTACTTC.